The 24 T cell receptor beta chains given below trace back to one sample, sequenced in a study of radiotherapy plus CTLA-4 blockade in lung cancer. The table came from immunoSEQ multiplex PCR; TCRdb's copy has only in-frame clones and leaves some out. The sample has about 90,000 clones, around 86% seen once. The sequencing here drew on peripheral blood, taken from a patient treated with radiotherapy plus ipilimumab. These receptor sequences come from a human donor with non-small cell lung cancer that progressed on radiotherapy plus ipilimumab.

The chain combines TRBV4-2 with TRBJ2-3; 10 bases are a match to TRBD2. Trimming at V came to 2 bases and at J to 4 bases, leaving 3 bases not matched to a gene. The V gene's germline CDR1 is LGHNA and CDR2 YNFKEQ. There are 15 residues in the CDR3. Written as DNA, the CDR3 is TGTGCCAGCAGCCAAACCGGGACTAGCGCAGATACGCAGTATTTT. This sequence encodes CASSQTGTSADTQYF.

The rearrangement links TRBV28 to TRBJ1-2; TRBD1 is a possible D gene (5 bases). Germline CDR1 is MDHEN and CDR2 is SYDVKM. V lost 5 bases, J lost 1 base, and 11 bases lay in between. CDR3 size: 14 residues. The CDR3: CASSPPGSNYGYTF. CDR3 nucleotides: TGTGCCAGCAGTCCACCAGGGAGTAACTATGGCTACACCTTC.

The CDR3 loop reads CASSLGPMTYEQYF. The CDR3 region has the DNA TGTGCCAGCAGCTTGGGGCCGATGACCTACGAGCAGTACTTC. This rearrangement joins TRBV5-6 to TRBJ2-7; D is unclear. V lost 0 bases, J lost 2 bases, and 9 bases lay in between. This CDR3 is 14 amino acids long. Germline loops: CDR1 SGHDT, CDR2 YYEEEE. The complete variable domain, with remaining parts taken from reference TRBV5-6 and TRBJ2-7, reads DAGVTQSPTHLIKTRGQQVTLRCSPKSGHDTVSWYQQALGQGPQFIFQYYEEEERQRGNFPDRFSGHQFPNYSSELNVNALLLGDSALYLCASSLGPMTYEQYFGPGTRLTVT.

On this clone: The same CDR3 arises from other DNA sequences in this sample as well. The chain uses TRBV11-3 and TRBJ2-7; TRBD1 aligns across 8 bases. Germline-derived CDR1 and CDR2 are SGHNT and YENEEA. Unmatched junction bases numbered 3, after V lost 3 bases and J lost 2 bases. The CDR3 has 14 amino acids. The CDR3 protein is CASSLGTGPYEQYF. CDR3 sequence (DNA): TGTGCCAGCAGCTTGGGGACAGGCCCCTACGAGCAGTACTTC.

The rearrangement links TRBV19 to TRBJ1-2, with 11 bases that match TRBD1. The germline gives CDR1 LNHDA, CDR2 SQIVND (reference sequence). The CDR3 runs to 14 residues. The V segment lost 7 bases and the J segment 2 bases; nucleotides outside the gene matches: 3. CDR3 DNA: TGTGCCAGTATGGGGACAGGGGGGAACTATGGCTACACCTTC. Its translation: CASMGTGGNYGYTF.

The CDR3 is CASVDRAGFPNEQFF. In DNA, the CDR3 is TGTGCCAGCGTAGACAGAGCGGGTTTCCCCAATGAGCAGTTCTTC. The chain carries TRBV5-4 and TRBJ2-1, with D perhaps TRBD2 (6 bases). This CDR3 has 15 residues. Germline CDR1 is SGHNT and CDR2 is YYREEE (reference sequence). The V gene lost 7 bases and the J gene lost 6 bases, with 20 bases spanning the gap.

The rearrangement links TRBV5-4 to TRBJ2-3, with TRBD2 matching 10 bases. Trimming cost V 4 bases and J 1 base; bases outside gene matches: 3. CDR3 size: 15 residues. Germline assignment: CDR1 SGHNT and CDR2 YYREEE (reference sequence). CDR3 protein: CASSAGTSGTDTQYF. CDR3 DNA sequence: TGTGCCAGCAGCGCCGGGACTAGCGGCACAGATACGCAGTATTTT.

The V and J genes are TRBV7-2 and TRBJ1-2, with D uncertain. The CDR3 runs to 11 residues. V was shortened by 3 bases and J by 7 bases, with 6 bases between the two germline ends. Germline CDR1 is SGHTA and CDR2 is FQGNSA. The CDR3 DNA follows: TGTGCCAGCAGCTTTGACGCTGGCTACACCTTC. The encoded protein is CASSFDAGYTF.

The chain carries TRBV5-4 and TRBJ2-2, with 7 bases that match TRBD1. The ends lost 4 bases at V and 6 bases at J; junction bases unmatched: 12. CDR1 is SGHNT and CDR2 is YYREEE in the germline V gene (reference sequence). This CDR3 has 16 residues. DNA of the CDR3: TGTGCCAGCAGCCCAACCACCGACAGGGTTGCCGGGGAGCTGTTTTTT. It yields the protein CASSPTTDRVAGELFF.

This sequence joins TRBV7-9 and TRBJ1-1, with D possibly TRBD1 on 5 matching bases. Germline CDR1 reads SEHNR; CDR2 reads FQNEAQ (reference sequence). V lost 6 bases to trimming and J lost 5 bases, with 13 bases between them. CDR3 length equals 13 residues. Here the CDR3 DNA reads TGTGCCAGCAGTCCTAGTGGGGGGACTGAAGCTTTCTTT. Translation gives CASSPSGGTEAFF.

V usage is TRBV7-2 and J usage is TRBJ2-3; possibly TRBD1 for D (6 bases). V lost 1 base to trimming and J lost 3 bases, with 14 bases between them. The CDR3 has 16 amino acids. CDR1 is SGHTA, CDR2 FQGNSA, per germline. The CDR3 bases are TGTGCCAGCAGCTTAGTAGGGACACGAGGGACAGATACGCAGTATTTT. Translating gives CASSLVGTRGTDTQYF.

V gene TRBV10-3 combines with J gene TRBJ2-7, with 7 bases matching TRBD2. From germline, CDR1 is ENHRY and CDR2 SYGVKD. There are 14 residues in the CDR3. J lost 4 bases, V lost 0 bases, and 3 bases had no gene match. The CDR3 DNA sequence: TGTGCCATCAGTGAGTCGGGGGGAGGGTACGAGCAGTACTTC. It codes for CAISESGGGYEQYF.

The V call is TRBV21-1, the J call TRBJ2-7; the DNA was not used to check the table's D call, TRBD1. TRBV21-1 is termed a pseudogene. The CDR3 is made up of 15 amino acids. This CDR3 reads CASSKETGGKYEQYF. For the CDR3, the DNA is TGTGCCAGCAGCAAAGAGACAGGGGGCAAATACGAGCAGTACTTC.

This clone was recorded a few times. The DNA of the CDR3 is TGTGCCAGTAGTATCCGAGGATATAGCAATCAGCCCCAGCATTTT. It translates to CASSIRGYSNQPQHF. The genes are TRBV19 and TRBJ1-5; unclear D gene. V was pared by 3 bases and J by 0 bases, with 9 bases between. The CDR3 runs to 15 residues. From germline, CDR1 is LNHDA and CDR2 SQIVND (reference sequence).

This clone has a handful of counts. The genes are TRBV6-5 and TRBJ1-1, with D unclear. This CDR3 region has 16 residues. Per the germline V gene, CDR1 is MNHEY and CDR2 is SVGAGI. Between the trimmed V and J ends, which lost 0 bases and 0 bases, there was a span of 11 bases. The CDR3 sequence: CASSYSPAAVNTEAFF. In nucleotides, the CDR3 is TGTGCCAGCAGTTACTCTCCGGCCGCCGTGAACACTGAAGCTTTCTTT.

The DNA of the CDR3 is TGCAGCGCCCAAAGGACTAGCGGGAGGGCCGCCGGCTACAATGAGCAGTTCTTC. Translating gives CSAQRTSGRAAGYNEQFF. This chain joins TRBV29-1 and TRBJ2-1, with 15 nucleotides matching TRBD2. This CDR3 comprises 18 residues. With V trimmed by 7 bases and J by 3 bases, 13 bases remained unmatched. Germline V gives CDR1 SQVTM, CDR2 ANQGSEA.

The chain links TRBV18 to TRBJ1-6; 9 bases match TRBD1. Trimming took 3 bases from V and 10 from J; bases not matched to a gene: 7. Germline assignment: CDR1 KGHSH and CDR2 LQKENI. The CDR3 has 15 residues. The CDR3 DNA is TGTGCCAGCTCACCCCGGGACAGGGTAAAATCACCCCTCCACTTT. It specifies CASSPRDRVKSPLHF.

This clone was detected a few times. J is TRBJ1-2 and V is TRBV19, with D possibly TRBD1 on 5 matching bases. The CDR3 covers 12 residues. Trimming left V 8 bases short and J 4 bases short, with 11 bases between. The germline CDR1 and CDR2 sequences are LNHDA and SQIVND (reference sequence). CDR3 loop: CASSAGGYGYTF. The DNA for the CDR3 is TGTGCCAGTTCGGCGGGGGGCTATGGCTACACCTTC.

This clone was observed a handful of times. The chain joins TRBV5-8 to TRBJ2-3; TRBD1 might be the D (6 bases). Germline-derived CDR1 and CDR2 are SGHTS and YDEGEE. Trimming took 1 base from V and 6 from J, leaving 9 bases between them. This CDR3 region has 13 residues. The chain's CDR3 is CASSLTGWDTQYF. Here the CDR3 DNA reads TGTGCCAGCAGCTTGACAGGGTGGGATACGCAGTATTTT.

This clone has just one count. The chain links TRBV5-1 to TRBJ1-2; D gene uncertain. This CDR3 has 12 residues. Germline V gene data show CDR1 as SGHRS and CDR2 as YFSETQ. Trimming cost V 3 bases and J 2 bases, with 5 bases left between them. CDR3 in amino acids: CASSSLNYGYTF. CDR3 nucleotide sequence: TGCGCCAGCAGCTCCCTAAACTATGGCTACACCTTC.

V usage is TRBV6-5 and J usage is TRBJ2-1; no reliable D call. The germline V and J ends were trimmed by 6 bases and 7 bases, with 16 bases remaining between them. CDR1 and CDR2 (germline): MNHEY, SVGAGI. This CDR3 spans 14 amino acids. CDR3 residues: CASSLFSLGNEQFF. The CDR3, as DNA: TGTGCCAGCAGCTTGTTTTCATTGGGAAATGAGCAGTTCTTC.

The CDR3 protein is CSVDVGGRKDTQYF. As DNA, the CDR3 is TGCAGCGTTGATGTGGGCGGGAGAAAAGATACGCAGTATTTT. The chain couples TRBV29-1 to TRBJ2-3; 7 bases match TRBD2. The V segment lost 3 bases and the J segment 5 bases; nucleotides outside the gene matches: 8. This CDR3 spans 14 amino acids. The germline gives CDR1 SQVTM, CDR2 ANQGSEA.

The chain recombines TRBV15 with TRBJ1-1; D remains ambiguous. The CDR3 has 17 amino acids. Trimming left V 1 base short and J 1 base short, with 16 bases between. Looked up from germline, CDR1 is LNHNV and CDR2 is YYDKDF (reference sequence). CDR3: CATSRVVARRTNTEAFF. CDR3 DNA sequence: TGTGCCACCAGCAGAGTCGTGGCCCGGCGAACGAACACTGAAGCTTTCTTT.

The chain recombines TRBV9 with TRBJ2-3; 7 bases match TRBD2. CDR1 is SGDLS and CDR2 is YYNGEE in the germline V gene. Unmatched junction bases numbered 4, after V lost 0 bases and J lost 3 bases. The CDR3 consists of 15 residues. This CDR3 is CASSVGWEGTDTQYF. The CDR3 DNA follows: TGTGCCAGCAGCGTAGGGTGGGAGGGGACAGATACGCAGTATTTT.